This T cell receptor (beta chain) stems from a study of CD8 T cells in ankylosing spondylitis. TCR beta libraries were made by quantitative 5'-RACE with molecular barcodes. TCRdb reprocessed the 5' RACE reads via MiXCR and lists one record per CDR3 protein. The repertoire holds about 240,000 distinct CDR3 sequences, approximately 12% seen once, with 6% to 8% in the top ten. Study observations and caveats: A motif of eight or nine highly homologous TCR beta variants was seen as apparently characteristic of ankylosing spondylitis blood.

This clonotype was counted a few times. Its specificity is unknown. Material for sequencing was blood, either unsorted or a sorted T cell fraction (not recorded which). The clonotype was recovered from a male donor with ankylosing spondylitis or in good health (not recorded which).

The CDR3 DNA follows: TGCGCCAGCAGCCAATTACAGGGTTCCCACGAGCAGTACTTC. Its translation is CASSQLQGSHEQYF. The rearrangement uses TRBV4-1 and TRBJ2-7, with D possibly being TRBD1 (6 bases). This CDR3 has 14 residues. Germline V CDR1 and CDR2: MGHRA, YSYEKL. V gave up 2 bases and J gave up 5 bases, with 13 bases separating them.